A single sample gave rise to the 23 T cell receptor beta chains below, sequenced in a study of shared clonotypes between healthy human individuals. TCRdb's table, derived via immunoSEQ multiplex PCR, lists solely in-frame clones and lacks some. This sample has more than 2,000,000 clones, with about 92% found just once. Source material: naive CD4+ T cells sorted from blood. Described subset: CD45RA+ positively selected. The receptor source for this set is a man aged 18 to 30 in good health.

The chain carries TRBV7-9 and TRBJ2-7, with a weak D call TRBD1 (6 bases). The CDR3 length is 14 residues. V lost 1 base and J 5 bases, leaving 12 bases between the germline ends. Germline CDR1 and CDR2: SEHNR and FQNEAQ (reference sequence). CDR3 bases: TGTGCCAGCAGCTTAGGTCAGGGGTTCGACGAGCAGTACTTC. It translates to CASSLGQGFDEQYF. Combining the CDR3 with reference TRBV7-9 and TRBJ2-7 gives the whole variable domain DTGVSQNPRHKITKRGQNVTFRCDPISEHNRLYWYRQTLGQGPEFLTYFQNEAQLEKSRLLSDRFSAERPKGSFSTLEIQRTEQGDSAMYLCASSLGQGFDEQYFGPGTRLTVT.

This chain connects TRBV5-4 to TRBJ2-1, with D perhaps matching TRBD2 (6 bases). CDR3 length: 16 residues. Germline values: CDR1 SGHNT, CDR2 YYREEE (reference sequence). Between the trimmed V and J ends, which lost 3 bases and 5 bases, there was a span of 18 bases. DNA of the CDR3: TGTGCCAGCAGCTCGGGACTTCCCCCAAAGGACAATGAGCAGTTCTTC. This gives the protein CASSSGLPPKDNEQFF.

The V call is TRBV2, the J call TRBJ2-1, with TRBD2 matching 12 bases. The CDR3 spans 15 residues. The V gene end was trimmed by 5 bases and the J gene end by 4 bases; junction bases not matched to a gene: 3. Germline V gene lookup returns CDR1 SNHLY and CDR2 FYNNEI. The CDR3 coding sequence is TGTGCCAGCAGTCTAGCGGGAGGGCGATACAATGAGCAGTTCTTC. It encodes CASSLAGGRYNEQFF.

Here the CDR3 DNA reads TGTGCCAGCAGCTTATTGCCTAGCGGGCCCTACGAGCAGTACTTC. Its translation is CASSLLPSGPYEQYF. The J gene is TRBJ2-7, the V gene TRBV7-2; 8 bases map to TRBD2. The germline CDR1 and CDR2 sequences are SGHTA and FQGNSA. The CDR3 extends over 15 amino acids. V shed 2 bases, J shed 2 bases, and the junction held 5 bases outside the gene matches.

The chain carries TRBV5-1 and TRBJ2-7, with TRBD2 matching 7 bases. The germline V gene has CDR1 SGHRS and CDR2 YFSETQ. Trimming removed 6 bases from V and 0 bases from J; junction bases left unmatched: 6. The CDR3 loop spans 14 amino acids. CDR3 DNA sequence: TGCGCCAGCACCCCGGGACTAATCTCCTACGAGCAGTACTTC. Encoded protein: CASTPGLISYEQYF. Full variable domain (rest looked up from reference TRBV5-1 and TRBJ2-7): KAGVTQTPRYLIKTRGQQVTLSCSPISGHRSVSWYQQTPGQGLQFLFEYFSETQRNKGNFPGRFSGRQFSNSRSEMNVSTLELGDSALYLCASTPGLISYEQYFGPGTRLTVT.

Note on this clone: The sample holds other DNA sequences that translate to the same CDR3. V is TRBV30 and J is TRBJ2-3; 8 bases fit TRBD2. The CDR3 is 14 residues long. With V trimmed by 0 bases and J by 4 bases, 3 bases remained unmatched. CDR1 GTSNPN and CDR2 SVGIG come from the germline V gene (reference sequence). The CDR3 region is CAWSVRGGADTQYF. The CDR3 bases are TGTGCCTGGAGTGTACGGGGGGGGGCAGATACGCAGTATTTT. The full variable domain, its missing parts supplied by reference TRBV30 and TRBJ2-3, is SQTIHQWPATLVQPVGSPLSLECTVEGTSNPNLYWYRQAAGRGLQLLFYSVGIGQISSEVPQNLSASRPQDRQFILSSKKLLLSDSGFYLCAWSVRGGADTQYFGPGTRLTVL.

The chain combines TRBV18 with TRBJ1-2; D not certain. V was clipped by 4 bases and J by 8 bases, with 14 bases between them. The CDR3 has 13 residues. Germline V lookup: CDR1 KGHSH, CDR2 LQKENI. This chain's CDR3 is CASSLLDGGGYTF. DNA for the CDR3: TGTGCCAGCTCACTACTCGATGGTGGGGGCTACACCTTC.

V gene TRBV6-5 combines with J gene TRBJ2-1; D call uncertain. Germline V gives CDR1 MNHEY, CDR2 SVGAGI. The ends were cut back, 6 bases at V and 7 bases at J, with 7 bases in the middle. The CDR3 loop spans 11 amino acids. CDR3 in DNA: TGTGCCAGCAGGAATTTGAATGAGCAGTTCTTC. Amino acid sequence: CASRNLNEQFF.

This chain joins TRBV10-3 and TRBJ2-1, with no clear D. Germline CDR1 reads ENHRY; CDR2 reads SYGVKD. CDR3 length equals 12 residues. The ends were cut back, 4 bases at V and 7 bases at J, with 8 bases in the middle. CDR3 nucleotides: TGTGCCATCAGTGGGAGCAGTAATGAGCAGTTCTTC. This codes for CAISGSSNEQFF.

In nucleotides, the CDR3 is TGTGCCAGCAGGCTAGACGAGAGAAACACTGAAGCTTTCTTT. This encodes CASRLDERNTEAFF. The chain uses TRBV6-4 and TRBJ1-1; D gene ambiguous. CDR3 length: 14 amino acids. The V gene lost 6 bases and the J gene lost 2 bases, with 13 bases spanning the gap. Germline V gives CDR1 MRHNA, CDR2 SNTAGT.

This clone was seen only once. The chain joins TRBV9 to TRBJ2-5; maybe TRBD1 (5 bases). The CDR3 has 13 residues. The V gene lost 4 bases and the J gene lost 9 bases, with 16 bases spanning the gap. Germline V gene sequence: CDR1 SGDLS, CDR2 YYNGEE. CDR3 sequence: CASSIQAAGPQYF. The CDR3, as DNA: TGTGCCAGCAGCATACAGGCTGCTGGGCCCCAGTACTTC.

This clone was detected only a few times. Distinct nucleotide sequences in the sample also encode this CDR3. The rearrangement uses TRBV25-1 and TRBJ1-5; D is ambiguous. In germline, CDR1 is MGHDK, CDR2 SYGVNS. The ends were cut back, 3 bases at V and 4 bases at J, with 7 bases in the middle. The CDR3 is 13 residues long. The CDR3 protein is CASSDRANQPQHF. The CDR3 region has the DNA TGTGCCAGCAGTGATCGGGCAAATCAGCCCCAGCATTTT.

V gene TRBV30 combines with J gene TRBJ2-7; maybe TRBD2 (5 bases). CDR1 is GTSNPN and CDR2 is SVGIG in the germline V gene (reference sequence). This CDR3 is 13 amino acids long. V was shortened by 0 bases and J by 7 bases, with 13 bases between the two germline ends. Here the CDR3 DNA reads TGTGCCTGGAGTGTAGTGACGGGGTTGGAGCAGTACTTC. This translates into CAWSVVTGLEQYF.

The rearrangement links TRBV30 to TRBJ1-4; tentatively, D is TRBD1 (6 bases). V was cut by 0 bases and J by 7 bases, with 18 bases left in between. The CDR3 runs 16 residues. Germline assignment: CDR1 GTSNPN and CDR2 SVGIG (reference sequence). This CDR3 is CAWSVPVPGEREKLFF. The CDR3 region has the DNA TGTGCCTGGAGTGTTCCGGTTCCAGGGGAACGTGAAAAACTGTTTTTT.

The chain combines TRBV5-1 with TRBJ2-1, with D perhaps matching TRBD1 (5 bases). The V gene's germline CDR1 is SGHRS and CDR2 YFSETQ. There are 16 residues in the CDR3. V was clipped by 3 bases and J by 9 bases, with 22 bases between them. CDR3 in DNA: TGCGCCAGCAGCTACTCCTCATTGAATCAGGGTTCTGAGCAGTTCTTC. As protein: CASSYSSLNQGSEQFF.

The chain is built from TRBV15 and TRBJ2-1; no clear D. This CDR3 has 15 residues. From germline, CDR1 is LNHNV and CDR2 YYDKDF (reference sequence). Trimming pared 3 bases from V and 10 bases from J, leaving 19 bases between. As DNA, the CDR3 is TGTGCCACCAGCAGCTTCGGTGTGGTTGGTGGGGAGCAGTTCTTC. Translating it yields CATSSFGVVGGEQFF.

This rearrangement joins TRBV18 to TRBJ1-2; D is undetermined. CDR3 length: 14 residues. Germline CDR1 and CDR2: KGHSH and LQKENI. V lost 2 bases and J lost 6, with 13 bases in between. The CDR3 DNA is TGTGCCAGCTCACCATCCAGGAGTATCGATGGCTACACCTTC. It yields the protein CASSPSRSIDGYTF.

In nucleotides, the CDR3 is TGCGCCAGCAGCTCGAGAACAGGGGGCCGAGAGACCCAGTACTTC. Its protein product is CASSSRTGGRETQYF. The chain combines TRBV5-1 with TRBJ2-5; 9 nucleotides agree with TRBD1. Trimming at V came to 3 bases and at J to 4 bases, leaving 7 bases not matched to a gene. Germline V gene lookup returns CDR1 SGHRS and CDR2 YFSETQ. The CDR3 length is 15 residues.

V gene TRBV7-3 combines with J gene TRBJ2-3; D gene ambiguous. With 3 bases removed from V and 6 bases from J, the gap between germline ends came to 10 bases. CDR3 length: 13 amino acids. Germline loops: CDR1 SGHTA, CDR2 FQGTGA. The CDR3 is CASSFRYGDTQYF. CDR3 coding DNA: TGTGCCAGCAGCTTCCGATACGGGGATACGCAGTATTTT.

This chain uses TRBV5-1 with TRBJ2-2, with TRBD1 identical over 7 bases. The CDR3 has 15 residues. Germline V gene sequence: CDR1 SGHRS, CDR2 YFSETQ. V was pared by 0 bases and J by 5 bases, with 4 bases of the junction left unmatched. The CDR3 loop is CASSLARGRTGELFF. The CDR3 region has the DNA TGCGCCAGCAGCTTGGCGAGGGGGCGAACCGGGGAGCTGTTTTTT.

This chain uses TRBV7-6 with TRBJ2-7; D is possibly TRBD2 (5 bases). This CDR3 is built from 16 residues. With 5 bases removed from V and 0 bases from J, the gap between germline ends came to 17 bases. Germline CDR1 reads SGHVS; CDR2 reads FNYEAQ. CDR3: CASSPGTKRNSYEQYF. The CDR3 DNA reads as TGTGCCAGCAGCCCCGGAACTAAGCGGAACTCCTACGAGCAGTACTTC.

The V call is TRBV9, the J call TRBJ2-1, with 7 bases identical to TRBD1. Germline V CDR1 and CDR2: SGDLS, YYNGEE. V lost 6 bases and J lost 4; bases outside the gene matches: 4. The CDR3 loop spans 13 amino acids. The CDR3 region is CASTPTGYNEQFF. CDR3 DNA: TGTGCCAGCACTCCGACAGGGTACAATGAGCAGTTCTTC.

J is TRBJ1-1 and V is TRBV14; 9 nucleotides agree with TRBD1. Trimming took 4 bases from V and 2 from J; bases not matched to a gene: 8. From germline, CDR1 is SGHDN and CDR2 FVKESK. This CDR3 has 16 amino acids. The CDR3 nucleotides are TGTGCCAGCAGCCCCCAGGACAGGGGCTATAACACTGAAGCTTTCTTT. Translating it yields CASSPQDRGYNTEAFF. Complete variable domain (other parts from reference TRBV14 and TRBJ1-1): EAGVTQFPSHSVIEKGQTVTLRCDPISGHDNLYWYRRVMGKEIKFLLHFVKESKQDESGMPNNRFLAERTGGTYSTLKVQPAELEDSGVYFCASSPQDRGYNTEAFFGQGTRLTVV.